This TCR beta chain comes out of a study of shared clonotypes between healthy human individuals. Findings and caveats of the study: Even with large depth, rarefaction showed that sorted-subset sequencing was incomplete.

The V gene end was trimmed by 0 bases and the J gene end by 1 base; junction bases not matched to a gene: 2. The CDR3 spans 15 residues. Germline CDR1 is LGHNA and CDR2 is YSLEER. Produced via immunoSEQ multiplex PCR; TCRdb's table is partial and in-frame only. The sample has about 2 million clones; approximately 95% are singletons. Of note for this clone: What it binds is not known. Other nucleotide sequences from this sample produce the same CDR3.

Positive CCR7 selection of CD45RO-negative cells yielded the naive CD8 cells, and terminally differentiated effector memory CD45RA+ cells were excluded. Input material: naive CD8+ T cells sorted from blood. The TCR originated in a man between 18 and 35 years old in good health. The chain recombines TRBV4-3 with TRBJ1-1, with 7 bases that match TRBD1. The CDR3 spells CASSQDAGGNTEAFF. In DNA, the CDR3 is TGCGCCAGCAGCCAAGATGCAGGGGGGAACACTGAAGCTTTCTTT.